This T cell receptor beta chain is drawn from a study of T cell changes during pregnancy in multiple sclerosis. A single count supports this clone. Only in-frame clones appear in the TCRdb table, and some are missing; sequencing was by immunoSEQ multiplex PCR. The data hold about 64,000 clones, with roughly 93% observed a single time. The starting material was peripheral blood, obtained in the second trimester of pregnancy. The sequence was collected from a female donor with multiple sclerosis, enrolled in a pregnancy study.

The chain's CDR3 is CARGPAQVSYNSPLHF. CDR3 bases: TGTGCTAGGGGCCCCGCACAGGTCTCCTATAATTCACCCCTCCACTTT. The J gene is TRBJ1-6, the V gene TRBV7-7; perhaps TRBD1 as D (5 bases). Germline V gene lookup returns CDR1 SSHAT and CDR2 FNYEAQ (reference sequence). The CDR3 spans 16 residues.